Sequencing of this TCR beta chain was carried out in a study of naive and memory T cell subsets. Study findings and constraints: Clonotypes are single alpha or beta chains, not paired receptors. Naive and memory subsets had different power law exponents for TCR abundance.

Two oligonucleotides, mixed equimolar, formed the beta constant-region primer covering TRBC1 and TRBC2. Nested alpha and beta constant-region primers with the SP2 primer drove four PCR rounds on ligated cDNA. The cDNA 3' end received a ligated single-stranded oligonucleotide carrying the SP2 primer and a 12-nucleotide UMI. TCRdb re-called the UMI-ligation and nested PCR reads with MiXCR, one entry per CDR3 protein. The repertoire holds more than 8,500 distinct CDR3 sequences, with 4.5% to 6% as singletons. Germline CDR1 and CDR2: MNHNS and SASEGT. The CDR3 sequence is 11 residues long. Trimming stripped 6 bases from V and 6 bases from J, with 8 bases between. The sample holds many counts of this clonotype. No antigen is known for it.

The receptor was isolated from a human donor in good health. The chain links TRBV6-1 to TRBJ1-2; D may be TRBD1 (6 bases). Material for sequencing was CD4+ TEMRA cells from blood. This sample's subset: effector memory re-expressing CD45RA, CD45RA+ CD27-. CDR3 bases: TGTGCCAGCAGAGGACAGCATGGCTACACCTTC. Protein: CASRGQHGYTF.